The 29 T cell receptor beta chains below were found in one sample sequenced in a study of T cells after yellow fever vaccination. TCRdb reanalysed the 5' RACE reads using MiXCR and keeps one entry per CDR3 protein. Here the sample spans 200,000 to 300,000 distinct CDR3 sequences, approximately 3.6% being singletons. This material consisted of PBMCs, taken 15 days after the yellow fever booster vaccination. The receptors derive from a man younger than 35 who received the YFV17D yellow fever vaccine.

This clonotype came up many times. A read error may account for a junction end that differs from germline. CDR3 region: CASSQGRGQAF. The DNA of the CDR3 is TGTGCCAGCAGCCAAGGAAGGGGGCAGGCCTTC. J is TRBJ2-7 and V is TRBV14; TRBD1 agrees at 7 bases. The germline gives CDR1 SGHDN, CDR2 FVKESK. The CDR3 sequence is 11 residues long.

This clonotype was detected many times. The V and J genes are TRBV6-2 or TRBV6-3 and TRBJ2-1, with 12 bases that match TRBD1. V was clipped by 6 bases and J by 4 bases; unmatched bases: 13. The CDR3 contains 18 residues. Germline assignment: CDR1 MNHEY and CDR2 SVGEGT. CDR3 sequence reads: CASRKVPGQGAKYNEQFF. CDR3 nucleotide sequence: TGTGCCAGCAGGAAAGTACCGGGACAGGGGGCCAAGTACAATGAGCAGTTCTTC.

This clonotype was recorded many times. The chain carries TRBV5-1 and TRBJ2-5; either TRBD1 or TRBD2 may supply D (5 bases each). The germline gives CDR1 SGHRS, CDR2 YFSETQ. The CDR3 sequence is 12 residues long. V lost 2 bases and J 10 bases, leaving 12 bases between the germline ends. Here the CDR3 reads CASSFEGSDQYF. For the CDR3, the DNA is TGCGCCAGCAGCTTTGAGGGGAGCGACCAGTACTTC.

The sample holds many counts of this clonotype. J is TRBJ1-1 and V is TRBV20-1; maybe TRBD1 (5 bases). This CDR3 region has 14 residues. Germline-derived CDR1 and CDR2 are DFQATT and SNEGSKA (reference sequence). CDR3 residues: CRTLGLGKGTEAFF. Here the CDR3 DNA reads TGCAGGACCTTGGGGCTGGGGAAGGGGACTGAAGCTTTCTTT.

The chain links TRBV5-5 to TRBJ2-3; weak D call: TRBD1 (6 bases). The V end lost 0 bases, the J end lost 0 bases, and 14 bases lay between the germline ends. The germline V gene has CDR1 SGHKS and CDR2 YYEKEE (reference sequence). The length of the CDR3 is 17 residues. The CDR3 sequence is CASSLGRQAASTDTQYF. CDR3 in DNA: TGTGCCAGCAGCTTGGGTAGACAGGCCGCTAGCACAGATACGCAGTATTTT.

This clonotype was recorded many times. V gene TRBV7-8 combines with J gene TRBJ2-5, with 11 positions matching TRBD2. There are 16 residues in the CDR3. After removal of 3 bases from V and 5 bases from J, the junction contained 8 bases not matched to a gene. Germline CDR1 SGHVS, CDR2 FQNEAQ. The CDR3 spells CASSLALAGGMETQYF. The CDR3 DNA reads as TGTGCCAGCAGCTTGGCCTTAGCGGGGGGGATGGAGACCCAGTACTTC.

The chain links TRBV3-1 to TRBJ1-3; D not certain. CDR3 length: 14 residues. The V gene's germline CDR1 is LGHDT and CDR2 YNNKEL (reference sequence). V lost 2 bases, J lost 2 bases, and 7 bases lay in between. The CDR3 region has the DNA TGTGCCAGCAGCCAATCTGGGACTGGAAACACCATATATTTT. Protein: CASSQSGTGNTIYF. Using reference TRBV3-1 and TRBJ1-3 for the parts outside the CDR3, the full variable domain is DTAVSQTPKYLVTQMGNDKSIKCEQNLGHDTMYWYKQDSKKFLKIMFSYNNKELIINETVPNRFSPKSPDKAHLNLHINSLELGDSAVYFCASSQSGTGNTIYFGEGSWLTVV.

This clonotype was seen at least ten times. This CDR3 is CASSPEGVPYEQYF. The CDR3 coding sequence is TGTGCCAGCAGCCCAGAAGGGGTACCCTACGAGCAGTACTTC. This chain connects TRBV4-2 to TRBJ2-7, with a tentative D call TRBD1 (5 bases). Looked up from germline, CDR1 is LGHNA and CDR2 is YNFKEQ. CDR3 length: 14 amino acids. With 4 bases removed from V and 2 bases from J, the gap between germline ends came to 12 bases.

This clonotype was observed at least ten times. V and J are TRBV3-1 and TRBJ1-3; D is unclear. Germline V lookup: CDR1 LGHDT, CDR2 YNNKEL (reference sequence). The CDR3 totals 14 residues. Trimming pared 2 bases from V and 4 bases from J, leaving 9 bases between. The CDR3 sequence is CASSQLGGGNTIYF. In DNA, the CDR3 is TGTGCCAGCAGCCAACTGGGCGGCGGAAACACCATATATTTT.

Many counts were recorded for this clonotype. CDR3 nucleotide sequence: TGTGCCAGCAGGGTCCGGGTGACCGCTGAAGCTTTCTTT. Translation: CASRVRVTAEAFF. J is TRBJ1-1 and V is TRBV2, with D hard to call. The germline V and J ends were trimmed by 6 bases and 6 bases, with 14 bases remaining between them. This CDR3 comprises 13 residues. The germline V gene has CDR1 SNHLY and CDR2 FYNNEI.

This clonotype came up many times. The J gene is TRBJ2-5, the V gene TRBV6-2 or TRBV6-3; D unclear. The V end was cut by 7 bases, the J end by 4 bases, with 16 bases between. Germline assignment: CDR1 MNHEY and CDR2 SVGEGT. The CDR3 is 14 residues long. CDR3 DNA sequence: TGTGCCAGCACCTGGAGAAGATCGGGAGAGACCCAGTACTTC. This encodes CASTWRRSGETQYF.

This clonotype was detected ten times or more. The chain recombines TRBV11-2 with TRBJ2-7, with 10 bases lining up with TRBD1. Trimming took 7 bases from V and 2 from J; bases not matched to a gene: 17. The CDR3 is 18 amino acids. Germline V CDR1 and CDR2: SGHAT, FQNNGV. The CDR3 bases are TGTGCCAGCAAGTTCGGGACAGGGGACGTCCTGGGCCCCTACGAGCAGTACTTC. It encodes CASKFGTGDVLGPYEQYF.

On this clonotype: Just one base apart from a much larger clone, this may be a read error. The chain carries TRBV2 and TRBJ2-1; a possible D gene is TRBD1 (6 bases). The V end was cut by 0 bases, the J end by 15 bases, with 15 bases between. The CDR3 covers 13 residues. CDR1 SNHLY and CDR2 FYNNEI come from the germline V gene. The CDR3, as DNA: TGTGCCAGCAGTGAAGCGCTGGTGGGGGCAAGGTTCTTC. Amino acids: CASSEALVGARFF.

This clonotype showed up many times. This chain uses TRBV30 with TRBJ2-3, with 9 bases identical to TRBD2. Germline trimming cut 1 base from V and 2 bases from J; bases unmatched to any gene: 7. CDR3 length equals 16 residues. CDR1 and CDR2 from the germline V gene are GTSNPN and SVGIG (reference sequence). The CDR3 protein is CAWSARTSASTDTQYF. DNA of the CDR3: TGTGCCTGGAGTGCCCGGACTAGCGCGTCCACAGATACGCAGTATTTT.

This clonotype was picked up many times. This chain uses TRBV6-2 or TRBV6-3 with TRBJ1-2; TRBD1 might be the D (6 bases). From germline, CDR1 is MNHEY and CDR2 SVGEGT. The CDR3 consists of 14 residues. Trimming pared 5 bases from V and 5 bases from J, leaving 15 bases between. CDR3 nucleotide sequence: TGTGCCAGCAGTCAACAGGGTCTTCGGTATGGCTACACCTTC. This translates into CASSQQGLRYGYTF.

This clonotype has more than one count but fewer than ten. The chain recombines TRBV5-1 with TRBJ1-2; TRBD1 is a possible D gene (5 bases). The germline V and J ends were trimmed by 3 bases and 10 bases, with 16 bases remaining between them. CDR3 size: 13 residues. Looked up from germline, CDR1 is SGHRS and CDR2 is YFSETQ. CDR3 protein: CASSSVRASDYTF. The CDR3 nucleotides are TGCGCCAGCAGCTCCGTCAGGGCGTCGGACTACACCTTC.

This clonotype has ten or more counts. The gene calls are TRBV7-2 and TRBJ2-3, with D possibly matching TRBD1 (5 bases). Germline CDR1 and CDR2: SGHTA and FQGNSA. The CDR3 runs to 15 residues. The V end was cut by 2 bases, the J end by 1 base, with 10 bases between. The CDR3 bases are TGTGCCAGCAGCTTATTACAGGCTGGCACAGATACGCAGTATTTT. Its translation: CASSLLQAGTDTQYF.

This clonotype was detected only a few times. The chain has TRBV4-1 and TRBJ1-1, with D hard to call. The V end was cut by 0 bases, the J end by 5 bases, with 13 bases between. The CDR3 is 15 amino acids. Germline assignment: CDR1 MGHRA and CDR2 YSYEKL. The CDR3 nucleotides are TGCGCCAGCAGCCAAGAACCGTCCGTTTTGACTGAAGCTTTCTTT. Protein product: CASSQEPSVLTEAFF.

The V gene is TRBV20-1, the J gene TRBJ1-1, with D perhaps TRBD1 (5 bases). Deletions cut 6 bases from V and 1 base from J, with 21 bases between. This CDR3 spans 16 amino acids. Germline loops: CDR1 DFQATT, CDR2 SNEGSKA (reference sequence). CDR3 amino acids: CSAAPGAIGGNTEAFF. DNA for the CDR3: TGCAGTGCCGCACCCGGGGCCATCGGAGGGAACACTGAAGCTTTCTTT.

There are many counts of this clonotype. V is TRBV28 and J is TRBJ2-5; 7 nucleotides align to TRBD2. The CDR3 contains 14 residues. The germline CDR1 and CDR2 sequences are MDHEN and SYDVKM. Germline trimming cut 5 bases from V and 5 bases from J; bases unmatched to any gene: 8. CDR3 sequence reads: CASSSNRGVETQYF. The CDR3 DNA follows: TGTGCCAGCAGTAGCAATCGGGGGGTGGAGACCCAGTACTTC.

In its sample, this clonotype was seen many times. This chain connects TRBV20-1 to TRBJ2-2; D perhaps matches TRBD2 (6 bases). The CDR3 covers 15 residues. The V end was cut by 3 bases, the J end by 0 bases, with 11 bases between. Germline-derived CDR1 and CDR2 are DFQATT and SNEGSKA (reference sequence). CDR3 amino acids: CSARSGGSNTGELFF. CDR3 nucleotide sequence: TGCAGTGCTAGGTCCGGGGGATCGAACACCGGGGAGCTGTTTTTT.

Many counts were recorded for this clonotype. The chain links TRBV2 to TRBJ2-7; TRBD1 matches at 7 bases. The CDR3 is 12 residues long. V lost 4 bases, J lost 4 bases, and 1 base stayed unmatched. CDR1 and CDR2 from the germline V gene are SNHLY and FYNNEI. In nucleotides, the CDR3 is TGTGCCAGCAGTGGACAGGGTTACGAGCAGTACGTC. It yields the protein CASSGQGYEQYV.

This clonotype was recorded many times. The chain uses TRBV25-1 and TRBJ1-2; D uncertain. The CDR3 is made up of 17 amino acids. CDR1 is MGHDK and CDR2 is SYGVNS in the germline V gene. V lost 1 base and J 5 bases, leaving 20 bases between the germline ends. The CDR3 DNA sequence: TGTGCCAGCAGTGAATCGGGCTCGGCCCGAGTACCGTATGGCTACACCTTC. This translates into CASSESGSARVPYGYTF.

This clonotype occurred a few times. This chain connects TRBV7-3 to TRBJ2-1; TRBD2 matches 12 bases. The CDR3 length is 15 residues. V lost 6 bases to trimming and J lost 10 bases; unmatched junction nucleotides: 10. Germline CDR1 reads SGHTA; CDR2 reads FQGTGA. CDR3 sequence: CASSVASGGAEEQFF. CDR3 sequence (DNA): TGTGCCAGCAGTGTAGCTAGCGGGGGGGCTGAGGAGCAGTTCTTC.

This clonotype came up many times. V usage is TRBV20-1 and J usage is TRBJ1-1; 7 positions agree with TRBD1. J was trimmed by 3 bases and V by 8 bases; bases with no gene match: 9. The length of the CDR3 is 13 residues. CDR1 DFQATT and CDR2 SNEGSKA come from the germline V gene (reference sequence). As DNA, the CDR3 is TGCAGTACGAACAGGGGTGGGTACACTGAAGCTTTCTTT. Its protein product is CSTNRGGYTEAFF.

This clonotype has at least ten counts. This sequence joins TRBV7-3 and TRBJ1-5; maybe TRBD1 (6 bases). The CDR3 totals 13 residues. V was shortened by 5 bases and J by 4 bases, with 9 bases between the two germline ends. Germline CDR1 SGHTA, CDR2 FQGTGA. CDR3 coding DNA: TGTGCCAGCAGCATCGACAGGAATCAGCCCCAGCATTTT. It translates to CASSIDRNQPQHF.

This clonotype was counted at least ten times. V and J are TRBV7-2 and TRBJ1-1, with D maybe TRBD1 (5 bases). CDR1 SGHTA and CDR2 FQGNSA come from the germline V gene. Trimming took off 5 bases at V and 10 bases at J, with 17 bases between the two ends. The CDR3 covers 13 residues. CDR3: CASSPMQGSVAFF. The CDR3 region has the DNA TGTGCCAGCAGCCCGATGCAGGGATCGGTAGCTTTCTTT. Based on the CDR3 plus reference TRBV7-2 and TRBJ1-1, the full variable domain is GAGVSQSPSNKVTEKGKDVELRCDPISGHTALYWYRQSLGQGLEFLIYFQGNSAPDKSGLPSDRFSAERTGGSVSTLTIQRTQQEDSAVYLCASSPMQGSVAFFGQGTRLTVV.

This clonotype was seen at least ten times. The rearrangement links TRBV20-1 to TRBJ2-3; TRBD2 matches 10 bases. The CDR3 is made up of 15 amino acids. Per the germline V gene, CDR1 is DFQATT and CDR2 is SNEGSKA (reference sequence). The trim removed 3 bases at V and 1 base at J, leaving 4 bases unmatched. The CDR3 spells CSASFTSGGTDTQYF. The CDR3 DNA reads as TGCAGTGCTAGTTTCACTAGCGGGGGCACAGATACGCAGTATTTT.

This clonotype was counted ten times or more. V usage is TRBV5-1 and J usage is TRBJ1-1; D is perhaps TRBD1 (5 bases). Between the trimmed V and J ends, which lost 4 bases and 6 bases, there was a span of 10 bases. Per the germline V gene, CDR1 is SGHRS and CDR2 is YFSETQ. CDR3 length: 12 residues. CDR3 region: CASSPGGPEAFF. CDR3 nucleotide sequence: TGCGCCAGCAGCCCCGGGGGTCCTGAAGCTTTCTTT.